This TCR beta chain was obtained from a study of cytomegalovirus exposure and HLA in healthy donors. PCR amplification relied on 60 Vbeta primers (plus 13 Jbeta primers). Methods used by the authors: Per a later analysis, the number of unique TCR beta chains was some 75 million, of which roughly 10 million were shared. Only in-frame clones appear in the TCRdb table, and some are missing; sequencing was by immunoSEQ multiplex PCR. V, J and clone size are taken as reported in that table, and D and trimming were inferred from the DNA itself. The table lists around 210,000 clones, 70% to 80% of them singletons. CDR1 SNHLY and CDR2 FYNNEI come from the germline V gene. The CDR3 loop spans 15 amino acids. V was clipped by 3 bases and J by 8 bases, with 16 bases between them.

This receptor was identified in a woman in her 30s in good health and CMV-seronegative. Sequencing was done on a sample of PBMCs. V gene TRBV2 combines with J gene TRBJ1-4; D unresolved. CDR3 coding DNA: TGTGCCAGCAGTGACATTCTGGGAGGAATAGAAAAACTGTTTTTT. Translated: CASSDILGGIEKLFF.